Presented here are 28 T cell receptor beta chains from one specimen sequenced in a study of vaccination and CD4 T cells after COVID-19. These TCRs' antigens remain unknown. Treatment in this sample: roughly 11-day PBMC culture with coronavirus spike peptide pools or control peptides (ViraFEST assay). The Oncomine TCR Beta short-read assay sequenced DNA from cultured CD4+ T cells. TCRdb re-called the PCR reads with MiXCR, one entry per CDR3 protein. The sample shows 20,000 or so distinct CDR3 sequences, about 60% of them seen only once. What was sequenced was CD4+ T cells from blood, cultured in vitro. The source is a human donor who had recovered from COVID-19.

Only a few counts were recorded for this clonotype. The CDR3: CASNHATGSRGYTF. As DNA, the CDR3 is TGTGCCAGCAACCACGCGACAGGGTCTCGAGGCTACACCTTC. This chain joins TRBV12-3 or TRBV12-4 and TRBJ1-2; TRBD1 matches at 7 bases. The CDR3 spans 14 residues. After removal of 7 bases from V and 8 bases from J, the junction contained 13 bases not matched to a gene.

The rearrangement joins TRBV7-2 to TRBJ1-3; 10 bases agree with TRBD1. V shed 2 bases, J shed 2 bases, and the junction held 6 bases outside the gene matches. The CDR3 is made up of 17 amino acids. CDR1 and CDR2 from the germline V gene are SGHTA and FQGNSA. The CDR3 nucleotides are TGTGCCAGCAGCTTAATTCCCGGGACAGGGGCTGGAAACACCATATATTTT. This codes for CASSLIPGTGAGNTIYF. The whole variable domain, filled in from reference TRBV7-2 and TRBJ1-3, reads GAGVSQSPSNKVTEKGKDVELRCDPISGHTALYWYRQSLGQGLEFLIYFQGNSAPDKSGLPSDRFSAERTGGSVSTLTIQRTQQEDSAVYLCASSLIPGTGAGNTIYFGEGSWLTVV.

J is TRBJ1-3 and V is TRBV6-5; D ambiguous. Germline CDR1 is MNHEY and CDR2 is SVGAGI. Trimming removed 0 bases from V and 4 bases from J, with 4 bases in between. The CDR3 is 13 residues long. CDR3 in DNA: TGTGCCAGCAGTTACTCGAAAGGAAACACCATATATTTT. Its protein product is CASSYSKGNTIYF.

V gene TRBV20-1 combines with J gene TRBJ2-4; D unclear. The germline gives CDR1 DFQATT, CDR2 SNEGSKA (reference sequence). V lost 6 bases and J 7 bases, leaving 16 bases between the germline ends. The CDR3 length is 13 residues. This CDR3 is CSAVSDPRNIQYF. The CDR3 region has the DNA TGCAGTGCAGTCTCGGACCCGAGGAACATTCAGTACTTC.

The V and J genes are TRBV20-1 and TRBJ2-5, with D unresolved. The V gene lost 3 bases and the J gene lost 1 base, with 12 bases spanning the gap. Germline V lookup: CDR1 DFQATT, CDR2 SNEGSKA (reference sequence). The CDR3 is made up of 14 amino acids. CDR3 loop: CSASSRQLQETQYF. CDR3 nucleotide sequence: TGCAGTGCTAGTTCTCGCCAGCTCCAAGAGACCCAGTACTTC.

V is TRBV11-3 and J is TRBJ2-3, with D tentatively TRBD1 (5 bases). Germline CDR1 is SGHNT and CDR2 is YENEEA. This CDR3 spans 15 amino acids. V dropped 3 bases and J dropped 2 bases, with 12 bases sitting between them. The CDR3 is CASSLITGPTDTQYF. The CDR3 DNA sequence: TGTGCCAGCAGCTTGATTACAGGCCCCACAGATACGCAGTATTTT. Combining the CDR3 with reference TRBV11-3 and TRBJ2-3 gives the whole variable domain EAGVVQSPRYKIIEKKQPVAFWCNPISGHNTLYWYLQNLGQGPELLIRYENEEAVDDSQLPKDRFSAERLKGVDSTLKIQPAELGDSAVYLCASSLITGPTDTQYFGPGTRLTVL.

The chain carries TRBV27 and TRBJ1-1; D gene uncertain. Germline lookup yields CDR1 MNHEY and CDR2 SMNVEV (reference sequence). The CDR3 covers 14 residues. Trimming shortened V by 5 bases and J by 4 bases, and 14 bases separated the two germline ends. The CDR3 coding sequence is TGTGCCAGCAGTCGACACGAGACCCCCACTGAAGCTTTCTTT. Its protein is CASSRHETPTEAFF.

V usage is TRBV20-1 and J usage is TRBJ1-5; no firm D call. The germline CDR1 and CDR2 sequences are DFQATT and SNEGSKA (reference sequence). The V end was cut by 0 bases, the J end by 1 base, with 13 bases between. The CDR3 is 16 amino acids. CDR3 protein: CSARDSGVASNQPQHF. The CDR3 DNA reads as TGCAGTGCTAGAGATTCTGGTGTAGCAAGCAATCAGCCCCAGCATTTT.

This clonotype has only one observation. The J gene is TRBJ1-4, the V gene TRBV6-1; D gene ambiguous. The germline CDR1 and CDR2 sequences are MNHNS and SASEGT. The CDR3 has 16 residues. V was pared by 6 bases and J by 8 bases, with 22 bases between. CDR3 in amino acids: CASRGRWYRDGEKLFF. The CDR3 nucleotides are TGTGCCAGCAGGGGAAGATGGTATAGGGATGGCGAAAAACTGTTTTTT.

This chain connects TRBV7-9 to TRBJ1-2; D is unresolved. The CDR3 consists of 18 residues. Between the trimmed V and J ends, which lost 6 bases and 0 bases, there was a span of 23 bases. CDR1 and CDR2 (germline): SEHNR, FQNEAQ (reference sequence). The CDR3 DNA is TGTGCCAGCAGTCGAAGGCGTACACAGAGCGCCGCTAACTATGGCTACACCTTC. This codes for CASSRRRTQSAANYGYTF.

This CDR3 is CASSLQEHTEAFF. The CDR3 DNA reads as TGTGCCAGCAGCCTACAGGAGCACACTGAAGCTTTCTTT. This chain connects TRBV7-9 to TRBJ1-1, with D possibly being TRBD1 (5 bases). The CDR3 is 13 residues long. V lost 5 bases to trimming and J lost 3 bases, with 10 bases between them. Germline V CDR1 and CDR2: SEHNR, FQNEAQ (reference sequence).

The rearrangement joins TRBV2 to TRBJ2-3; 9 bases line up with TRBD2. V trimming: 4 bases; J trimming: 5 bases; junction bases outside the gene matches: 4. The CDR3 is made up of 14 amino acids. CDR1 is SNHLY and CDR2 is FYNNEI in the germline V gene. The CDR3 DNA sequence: TGTGCCAGCAGTGTAGCGGGAGCGGGAGATACGCAGTATTTT. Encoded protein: CASSVAGAGDTQYF.

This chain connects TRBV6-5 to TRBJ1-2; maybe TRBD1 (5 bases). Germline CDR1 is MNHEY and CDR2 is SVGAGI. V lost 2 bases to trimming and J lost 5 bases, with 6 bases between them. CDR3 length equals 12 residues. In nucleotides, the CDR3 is TGTGCCAGCAGTTACAGGGGATATGGCTACACCTTC. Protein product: CASSYRGYGYTF.

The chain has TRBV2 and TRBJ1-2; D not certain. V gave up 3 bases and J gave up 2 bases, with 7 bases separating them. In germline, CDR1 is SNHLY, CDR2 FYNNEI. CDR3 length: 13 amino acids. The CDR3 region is CASSEGSNYGYTF. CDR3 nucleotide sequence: TGTGCCAGCAGTGAGGGCAGCAACTATGGCTACACCTTC.

The CDR3 here is CASVWGAGETQYF. CDR3 coding DNA: TGTGCCAGCGTTTGGGGGGCGGGGGAGACCCAGTACTTC. This chain links TRBV12-3 or TRBV12-4 with TRBJ2-5, with D perhaps TRBD1 or TRBD2 (6 bases each). Trimming took off 8 bases at V and 5 bases at J, with 15 bases between the two ends. CDR3 size: 13 residues.

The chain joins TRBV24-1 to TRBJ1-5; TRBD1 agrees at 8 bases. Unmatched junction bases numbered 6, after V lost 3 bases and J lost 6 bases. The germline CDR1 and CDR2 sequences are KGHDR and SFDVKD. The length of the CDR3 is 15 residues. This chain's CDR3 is CATSDGGQGSQPQHF. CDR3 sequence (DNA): TGTGCCACCAGTGATGGTGGACAGGGCTCTCAGCCCCAGCATTTT.

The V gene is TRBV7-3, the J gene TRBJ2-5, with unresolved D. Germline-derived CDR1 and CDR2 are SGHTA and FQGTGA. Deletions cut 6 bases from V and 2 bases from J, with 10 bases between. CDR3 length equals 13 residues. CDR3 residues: CASSRDLQETQYF. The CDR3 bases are TGTGCCAGCAGTCGTGACTTACAAGAGACCCAGTACTTC.

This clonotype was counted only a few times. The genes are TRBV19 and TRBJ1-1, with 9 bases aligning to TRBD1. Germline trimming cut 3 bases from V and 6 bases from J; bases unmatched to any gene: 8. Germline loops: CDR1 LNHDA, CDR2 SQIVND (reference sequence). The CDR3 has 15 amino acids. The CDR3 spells CASSITDRGIPEAFF. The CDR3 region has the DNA TGTGCCAGTAGTATTACGGACAGGGGAATACCTGAAGCTTTCTTT. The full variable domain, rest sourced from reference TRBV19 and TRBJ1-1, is DGGITQSPKYLFRKEGQNVTLSCEQNLNHDAMYWYRQDPGQGLRLIYYSQIVNDFQKGDIAEGYSVSREKKESFPLTVTSAQKNPTAFYLCASSITDRGIPEAFFGQGTRLTVV.

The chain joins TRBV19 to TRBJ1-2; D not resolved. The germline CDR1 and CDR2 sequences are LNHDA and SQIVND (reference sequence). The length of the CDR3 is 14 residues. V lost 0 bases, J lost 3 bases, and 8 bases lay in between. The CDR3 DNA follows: TGTGCCAGTAGTATAGAGGCAGAAGACTATGGCTACACCTTC. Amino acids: CASSIEAEDYGYTF.

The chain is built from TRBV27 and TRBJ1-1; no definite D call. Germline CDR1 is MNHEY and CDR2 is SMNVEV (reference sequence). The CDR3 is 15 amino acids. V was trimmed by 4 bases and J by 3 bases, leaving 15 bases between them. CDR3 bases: TGTGCCAGCAGTTCCGGTAAGGGTTGGTACACTGAAGCTTTCTTT. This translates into CASSSGKGWYTEAFF.

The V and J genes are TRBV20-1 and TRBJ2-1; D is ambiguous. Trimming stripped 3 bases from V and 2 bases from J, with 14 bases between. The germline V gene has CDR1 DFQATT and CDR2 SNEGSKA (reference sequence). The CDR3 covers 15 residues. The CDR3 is CSARPVSRAYNEQFF. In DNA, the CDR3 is TGCAGTGCTAGGCCCGTTAGCCGCGCCTACAATGAGCAGTTCTTC.

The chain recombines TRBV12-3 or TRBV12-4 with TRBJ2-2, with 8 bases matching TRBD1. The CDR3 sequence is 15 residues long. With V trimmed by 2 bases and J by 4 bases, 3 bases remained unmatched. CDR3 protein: CASSLRTGSTGELFF. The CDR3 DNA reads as TGTGCCAGCAGTTTACGGACAGGGAGCACCGGGGAGCTGTTTTTT.

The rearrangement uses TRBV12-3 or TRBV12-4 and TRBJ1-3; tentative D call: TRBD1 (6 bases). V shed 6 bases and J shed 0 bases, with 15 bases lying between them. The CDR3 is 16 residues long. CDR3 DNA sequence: TGTGCCAGCAGAAGATCGGGACAAGTCTCTGGAAACACCATATATTTT. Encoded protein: CASRRSGQVSGNTIYF.

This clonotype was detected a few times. The CDR3 DNA reads as TGTGCCACCAGCAGAGGACAGAGCAATCAGCCCCAGCATTTT. This encodes CATSRGQSNQPQHF. The chain employs TRBV15 and TRBJ1-5, with D possibly matching TRBD1 (5 bases). This CDR3 has 14 amino acids. Germline assignment: CDR1 LNHNV and CDR2 YYDKDF (reference sequence). Trimming left V 1 base short and J 1 base short, with 5 bases between.

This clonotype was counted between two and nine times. The CDR3 DNA is TGTGCCAGCAGTATAGGACAGGGGGGTAACTATGGCTACACCTTC. Protein product: CASSIGQGGNYGYTF. The chain recombines TRBV28 with TRBJ1-2, with TRBD1 identical over 10 bases. CDR1 MDHEN and CDR2 SYDVKM come from the germline V gene. The J segment lost 1 base and the V segment lost 5 bases, leaving 4 bases of the junction unmatched. The CDR3 loop spans 15 amino acids.

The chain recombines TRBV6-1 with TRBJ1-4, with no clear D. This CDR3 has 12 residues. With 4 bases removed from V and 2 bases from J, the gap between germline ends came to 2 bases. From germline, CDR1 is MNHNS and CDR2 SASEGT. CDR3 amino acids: CASSGTNEKLFF. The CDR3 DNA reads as TGTGCCAGCAGTGGCACTAATGAAAAACTGTTTTTT.

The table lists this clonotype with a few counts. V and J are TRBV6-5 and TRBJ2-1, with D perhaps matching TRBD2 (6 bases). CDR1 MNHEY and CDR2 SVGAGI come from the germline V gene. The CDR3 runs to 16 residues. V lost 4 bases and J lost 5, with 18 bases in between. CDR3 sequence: CASSSYLTGDNNEQFF. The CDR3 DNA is TGTGCCAGCAGTTCTTACCTGACGGGGGATAACAATGAGCAGTTCTTC.

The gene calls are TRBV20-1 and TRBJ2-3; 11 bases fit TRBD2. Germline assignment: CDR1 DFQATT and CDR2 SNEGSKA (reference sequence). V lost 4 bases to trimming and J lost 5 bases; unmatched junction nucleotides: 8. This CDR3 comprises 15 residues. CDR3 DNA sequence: TGCAGTGCTATTTTAGCGGGAGGGATCGGAGATACGCAGTATTTT. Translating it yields CSAILAGGIGDTQYF.